What follows is one T cell receptor (beta chain) and its context. Its antigen is not identified. The data originate from a study of cytomegalovirus exposure and HLA in healthy donors. Vbeta (60) and Jbeta (13) primers were used in the PCR. Libraries were prepared by immunoSEQ multiplex PCR; TCRdb keeps only in-frame clonotypes and omits some of them. The repertoire table contains 200,000 to 250,000 clones. Study conclusions and caveats: CMV antigen specificity was confirmed in vitro for a few CMV-associated chains. Reportedly, diagnosis of cytomegalovirus status by the classifier showed high specificity and sensitivity. The authors enumerated around 150 TCR beta chains as linked to cytomegalovirus.

The clonotype was recovered from a girl aged 2-15 years in good health and CMV-seropositive. Specimen: PBMCs.

The CDR3 coding sequence is TGTGCCTCCTCGGGTCCTCTCGCTAAGGCAGGGGCCAACGTCCTGACTTTC. Translated, it gives CASSGPLAKAGANVLTF. The rearrangement uses TRBV10-3 and TRBJ2-6; no definite D call. Germline-derived CDR1 and CDR2 are ENHRY and SYGVKD. This CDR3 contains 17 residues. V lost 11 bases and J 4 bases, leaving 24 bases between the germline ends.